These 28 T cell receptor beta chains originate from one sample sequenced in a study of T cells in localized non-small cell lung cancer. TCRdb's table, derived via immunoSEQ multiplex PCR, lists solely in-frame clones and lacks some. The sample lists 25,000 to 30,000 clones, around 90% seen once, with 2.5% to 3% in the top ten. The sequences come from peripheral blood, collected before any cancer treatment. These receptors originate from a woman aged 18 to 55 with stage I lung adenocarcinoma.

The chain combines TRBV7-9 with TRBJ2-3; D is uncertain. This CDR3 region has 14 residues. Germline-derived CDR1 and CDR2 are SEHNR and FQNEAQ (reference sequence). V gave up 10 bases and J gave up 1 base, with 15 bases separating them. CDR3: CAIDSGWGTDTQYF. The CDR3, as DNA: TGTGCCATCGACTCAGGTTGGGGCACAGATACGCAGTATTTT. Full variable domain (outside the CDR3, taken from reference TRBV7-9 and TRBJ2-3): DTGVSQNPRHKITKRGQNVTFRCDPISEHNRLYWYRQTLGQGPEFLTYFQNEAQLEKSRLLSDRFSAERPKGSFSTLEIQRTEQGDSAMYLCAIDSGWGTDTQYFGPGTRLTVL.

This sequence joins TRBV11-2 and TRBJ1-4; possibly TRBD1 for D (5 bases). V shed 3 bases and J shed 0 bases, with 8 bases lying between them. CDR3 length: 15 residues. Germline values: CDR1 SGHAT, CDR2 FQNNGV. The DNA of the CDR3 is TGTGCCAGCAGCTTCGGGGCAGCAACTAATGAAAAACTGTTTTTT. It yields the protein CASSFGAATNEKLFF.

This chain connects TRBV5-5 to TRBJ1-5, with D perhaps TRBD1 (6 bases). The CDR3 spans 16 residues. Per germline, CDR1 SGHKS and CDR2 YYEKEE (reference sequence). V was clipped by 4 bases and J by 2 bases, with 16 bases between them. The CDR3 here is CASSQGPPGGNQPQHF. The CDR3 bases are TGTGCCAGCAGCCAGGGGCCACCCGGGGGCAATCAGCCCCAGCATTTT.

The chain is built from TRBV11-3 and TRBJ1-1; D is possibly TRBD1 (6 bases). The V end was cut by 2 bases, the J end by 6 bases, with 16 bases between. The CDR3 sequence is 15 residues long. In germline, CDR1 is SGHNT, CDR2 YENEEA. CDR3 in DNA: TGTGCCAGCAGCTTACCAGGGGCCGTTGGACCTGAAGCTTTCTTT. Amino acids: CASSLPGAVGPEAFF.

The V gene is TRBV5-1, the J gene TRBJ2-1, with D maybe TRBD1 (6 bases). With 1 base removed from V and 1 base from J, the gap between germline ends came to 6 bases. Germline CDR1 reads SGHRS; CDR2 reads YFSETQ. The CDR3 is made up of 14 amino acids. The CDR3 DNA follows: TGCGCCAGCAGCTTGAGGGGGTCCTACAATGAGCAGTTCTTC. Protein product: CASSLRGSYNEQFF.

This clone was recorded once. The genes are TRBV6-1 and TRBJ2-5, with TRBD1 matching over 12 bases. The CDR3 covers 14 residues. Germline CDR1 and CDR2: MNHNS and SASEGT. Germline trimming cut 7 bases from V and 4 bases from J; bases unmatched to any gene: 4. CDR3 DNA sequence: TGTGCCAGCAATCGGGACAGGGGGCGAGAGACCCAGTACTTC. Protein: CASNRDRGRETQYF.

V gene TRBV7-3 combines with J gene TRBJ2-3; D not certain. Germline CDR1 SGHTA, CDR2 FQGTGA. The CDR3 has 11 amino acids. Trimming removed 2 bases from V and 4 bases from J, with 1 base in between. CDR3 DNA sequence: TGTGCCAGCAGCTTAGCAGATACGCAGTATTTT. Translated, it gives CASSLADTQYF. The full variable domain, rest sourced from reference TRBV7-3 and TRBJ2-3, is GAGVSQTPSNKVTEKGKYVELRCDPISGHTALYWYRQSLGQGPEFLIYFQGTGAADDSGLPNDRFFAVRPEGSVSTLKIQRTERGDSAVYLCASSLADTQYFGPGTRLTVL.

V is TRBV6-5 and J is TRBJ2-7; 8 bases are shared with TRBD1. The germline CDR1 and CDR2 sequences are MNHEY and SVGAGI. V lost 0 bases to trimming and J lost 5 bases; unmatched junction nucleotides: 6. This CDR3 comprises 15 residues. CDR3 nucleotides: TGTGCCAGCAGTTACTCGGCGGACAGGGAGCACGAGCAGTACTTC. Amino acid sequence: CASSYSADREHEQYF.

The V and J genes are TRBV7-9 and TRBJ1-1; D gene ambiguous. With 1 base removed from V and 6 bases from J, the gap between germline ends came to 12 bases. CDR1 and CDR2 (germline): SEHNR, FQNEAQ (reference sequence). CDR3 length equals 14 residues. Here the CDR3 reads CASSLVTASAEAFF. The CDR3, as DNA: TGTGCCAGCAGCTTAGTGACGGCCTCGGCTGAAGCTTTCTTT.

Here the CDR3 DNA reads TGTGCCAGCAGCGTAGCAGGTAGGAGCGAGCAGTTCTTC. It is translated as CASSVAGRSEQFF. J is TRBJ2-1 and V is TRBV9; no definite D call. Trimming took 0 bases from V and 10 from J, leaving 11 bases between them. The CDR3 is 13 amino acids. The germline gives CDR1 SGDLS, CDR2 YYNGEE.

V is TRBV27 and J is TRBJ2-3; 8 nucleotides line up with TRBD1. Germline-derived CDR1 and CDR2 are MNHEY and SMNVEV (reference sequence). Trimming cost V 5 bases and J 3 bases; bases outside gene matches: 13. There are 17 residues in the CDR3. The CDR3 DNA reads TGTGCCAGCAGTCTCGAGCAGGGGGCGCCGGGGACAGATACGCAGTATTTT. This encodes CASSLEQGAPGTDTQYF.

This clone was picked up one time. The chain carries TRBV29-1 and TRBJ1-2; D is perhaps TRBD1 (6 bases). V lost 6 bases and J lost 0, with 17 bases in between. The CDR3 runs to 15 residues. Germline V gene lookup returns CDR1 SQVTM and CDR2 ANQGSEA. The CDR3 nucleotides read TGCAGCGTCCTCCATGGGGGGGGCACTAACTATGGCTACACCTTC. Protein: CSVLHGGGTNYGYTF.

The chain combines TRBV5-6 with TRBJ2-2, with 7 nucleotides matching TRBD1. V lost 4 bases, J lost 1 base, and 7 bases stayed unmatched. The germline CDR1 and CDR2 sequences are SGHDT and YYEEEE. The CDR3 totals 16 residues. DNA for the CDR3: TGTGCCAGCAGCCAACCGGGACAGATGAACACCGGGGAGCTGTTTTTT. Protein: CASSQPGQMNTGELFF.

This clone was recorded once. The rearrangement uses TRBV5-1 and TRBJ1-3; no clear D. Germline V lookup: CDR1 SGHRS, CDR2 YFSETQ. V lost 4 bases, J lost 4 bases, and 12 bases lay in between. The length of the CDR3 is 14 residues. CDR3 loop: CASSRREDGNTIYF. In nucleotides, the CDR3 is TGCGCCAGCAGCCGCCGAGAGGACGGAAACACCATATATTTT.

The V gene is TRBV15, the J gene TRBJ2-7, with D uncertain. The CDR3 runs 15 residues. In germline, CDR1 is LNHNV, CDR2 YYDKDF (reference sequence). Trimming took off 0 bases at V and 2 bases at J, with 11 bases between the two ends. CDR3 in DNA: TGTGCCACCAGCAGAGAATCGGTAGGCACCTACGAGCAGTACTTC. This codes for CATSRESVGTYEQYF.

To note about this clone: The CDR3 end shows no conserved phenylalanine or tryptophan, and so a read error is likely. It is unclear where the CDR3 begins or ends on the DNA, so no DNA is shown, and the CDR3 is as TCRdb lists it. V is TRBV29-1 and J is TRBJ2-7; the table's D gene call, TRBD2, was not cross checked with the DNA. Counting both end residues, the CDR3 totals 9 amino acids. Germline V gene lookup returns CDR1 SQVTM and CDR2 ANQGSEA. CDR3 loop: CSVEERRGT.

DNA for the CDR3: TGTGCCACCAGCAGCAGGGGGAGCACAGATACGCAGTATTTT. Translated, it gives CATSSRGSTDTQYF. This rearrangement joins TRBV15 to TRBJ2-3; TRBD1 aligns across 7 bases. J gave up 0 bases and V 3 bases, and 0 bases lay outside the gene matches. In germline, CDR1 is LNHNV, CDR2 YYDKDF (reference sequence). This CDR3 is built from 14 residues.

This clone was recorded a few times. CDR3 DNA sequence: TGTGCCAGCAGCGTAAGCGGGCAAACGGCGGGGTACAATGAGCAGTTCTTC. Amino acids: CASSVSGQTAGYNEQFF. The chain joins TRBV9 to TRBJ2-1; a weak D match, TRBD2 (6 bases). CDR1 SGDLS and CDR2 YYNGEE come from the germline V gene. The CDR3 length is 17 residues. V shed 1 base and J shed 4 bases, with 18 bases lying between them.

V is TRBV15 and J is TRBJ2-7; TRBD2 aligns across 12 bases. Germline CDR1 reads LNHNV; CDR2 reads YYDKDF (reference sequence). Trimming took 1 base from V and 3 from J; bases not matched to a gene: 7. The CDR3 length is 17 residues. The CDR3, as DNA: TGTGCCACCAGCAGAGTTGGACTAGCGGGAAGAAACTACGAGCAGTACTTC. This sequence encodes CATSRVGLAGRNYEQYF.

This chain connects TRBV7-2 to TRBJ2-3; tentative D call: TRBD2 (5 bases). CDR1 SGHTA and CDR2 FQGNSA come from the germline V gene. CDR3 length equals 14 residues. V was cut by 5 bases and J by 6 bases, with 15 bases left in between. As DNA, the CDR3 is TGTGCCAGCAGCCCCGGACTCAATAGGGATACGCAGTATTTT. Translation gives CASSPGLNRDTQYF.

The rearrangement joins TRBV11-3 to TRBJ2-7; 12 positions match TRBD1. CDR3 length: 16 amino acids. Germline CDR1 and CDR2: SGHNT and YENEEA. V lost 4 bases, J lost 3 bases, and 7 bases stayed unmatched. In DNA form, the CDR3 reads TGTGCCAGCAGCTCAGGGACAGGGGGCATCTTCTACGAGCAGTACTTC. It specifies CASSSGTGGIFYEQYF.

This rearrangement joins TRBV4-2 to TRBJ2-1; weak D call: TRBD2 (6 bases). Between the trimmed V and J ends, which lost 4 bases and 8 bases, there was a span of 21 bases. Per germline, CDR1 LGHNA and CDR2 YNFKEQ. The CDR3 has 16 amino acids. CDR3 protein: CASSLGPQHTGDEQFF. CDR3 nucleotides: TGTGCCAGCAGCCTGGGACCCCAGCATACGGGGGATGAGCAGTTCTTC.

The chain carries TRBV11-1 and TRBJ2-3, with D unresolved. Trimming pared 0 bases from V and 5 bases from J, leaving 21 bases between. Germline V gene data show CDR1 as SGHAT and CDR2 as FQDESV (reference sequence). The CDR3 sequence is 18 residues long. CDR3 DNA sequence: TGTGCCAGCAGCTTAGCGTCCAGACTTGGTGGTTTTGGAGATACGCAGTATTTT. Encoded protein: CASSLASRLGGFGDTQYF.

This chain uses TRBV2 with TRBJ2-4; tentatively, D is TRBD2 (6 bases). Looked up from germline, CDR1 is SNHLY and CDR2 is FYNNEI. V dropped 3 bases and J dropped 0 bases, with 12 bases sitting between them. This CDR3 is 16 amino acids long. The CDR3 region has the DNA TGTGCCAGCAGTGAGGAGCGGGCCCTAGCCAAAAACATTCAGTACTTC. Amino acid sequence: CASSEERALAKNIQYF.

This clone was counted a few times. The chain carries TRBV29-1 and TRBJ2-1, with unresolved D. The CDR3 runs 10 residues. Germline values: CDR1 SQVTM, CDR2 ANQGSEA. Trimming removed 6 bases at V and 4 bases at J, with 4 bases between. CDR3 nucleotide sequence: TGCAGCGTCGGGTACAATGAGCAGTTCTTC. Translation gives CSVGYNEQFF.

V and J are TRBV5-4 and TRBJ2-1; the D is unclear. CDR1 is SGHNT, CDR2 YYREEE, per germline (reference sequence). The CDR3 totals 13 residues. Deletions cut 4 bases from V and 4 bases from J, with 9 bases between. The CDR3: CASSPVIYNEQFF. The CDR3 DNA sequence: TGTGCCAGCAGCCCTGTGATTTACAATGAGCAGTTCTTC.

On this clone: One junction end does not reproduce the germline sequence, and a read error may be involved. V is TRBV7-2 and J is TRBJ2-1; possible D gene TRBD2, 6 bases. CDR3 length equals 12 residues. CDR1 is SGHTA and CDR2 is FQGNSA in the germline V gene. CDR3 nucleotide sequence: TGTGCCAGCAGCCGTCCCGGGGGAACCTTAATCTTC. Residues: CASSRPGGTLIF.

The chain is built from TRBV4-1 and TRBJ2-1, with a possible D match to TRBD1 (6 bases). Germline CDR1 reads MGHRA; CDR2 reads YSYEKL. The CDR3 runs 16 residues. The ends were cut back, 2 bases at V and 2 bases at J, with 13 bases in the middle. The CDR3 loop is CASSQSGRGAYNEQFF. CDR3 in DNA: TGCGCCAGCAGCCAATCGGGCAGGGGAGCCTACAATGAGCAGTTCTTC.